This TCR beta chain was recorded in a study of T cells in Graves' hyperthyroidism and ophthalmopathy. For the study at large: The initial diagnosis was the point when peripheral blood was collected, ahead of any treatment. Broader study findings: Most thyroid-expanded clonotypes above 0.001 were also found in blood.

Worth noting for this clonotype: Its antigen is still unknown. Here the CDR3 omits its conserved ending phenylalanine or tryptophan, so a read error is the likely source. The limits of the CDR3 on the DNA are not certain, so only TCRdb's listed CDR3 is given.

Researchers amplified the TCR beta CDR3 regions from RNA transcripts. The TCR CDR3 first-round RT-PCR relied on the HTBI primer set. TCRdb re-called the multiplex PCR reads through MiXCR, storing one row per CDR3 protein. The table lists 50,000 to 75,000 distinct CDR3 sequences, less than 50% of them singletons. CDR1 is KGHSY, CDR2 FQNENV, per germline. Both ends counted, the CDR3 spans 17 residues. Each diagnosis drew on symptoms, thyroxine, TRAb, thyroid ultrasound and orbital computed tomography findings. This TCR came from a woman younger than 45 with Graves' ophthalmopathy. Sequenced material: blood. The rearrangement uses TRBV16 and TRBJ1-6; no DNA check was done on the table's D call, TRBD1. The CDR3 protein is CASIHLDRGASPIPSRY.